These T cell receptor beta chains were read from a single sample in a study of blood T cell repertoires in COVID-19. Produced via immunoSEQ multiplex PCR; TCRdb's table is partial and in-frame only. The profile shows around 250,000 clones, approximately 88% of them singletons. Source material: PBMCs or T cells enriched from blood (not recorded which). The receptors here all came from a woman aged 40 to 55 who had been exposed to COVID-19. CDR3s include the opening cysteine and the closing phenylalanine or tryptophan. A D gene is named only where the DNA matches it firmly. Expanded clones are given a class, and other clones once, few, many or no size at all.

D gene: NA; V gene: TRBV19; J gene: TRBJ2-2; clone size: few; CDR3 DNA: TGTGCCAGTAGTGGAGGGGTTTATACCGGGGAGCTGTTTTTT; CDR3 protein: CASSGGVYTGELFF
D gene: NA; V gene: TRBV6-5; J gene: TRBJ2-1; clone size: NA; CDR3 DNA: TGTGCCAGCAGTTACTACCTCAGGACAGAGGAGCAGTTCTTC; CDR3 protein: CASSYYLRTEEQFF
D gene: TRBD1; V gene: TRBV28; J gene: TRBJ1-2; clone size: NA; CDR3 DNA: TGTGCCAGCAGAACGACAGGGCTCTATGGCTACACCTTC; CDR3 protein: CASRTTGLYGYTF
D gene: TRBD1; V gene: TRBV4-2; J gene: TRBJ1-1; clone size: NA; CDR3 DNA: TGTGCCAGCAGCCACGGACAGGGGGGGAACACTGAAGCTTTCTTT; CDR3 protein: CASSHGQGGNTEAFF
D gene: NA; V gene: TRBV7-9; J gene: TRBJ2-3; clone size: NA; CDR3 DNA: TGTGCCAGCAGCCTCACAGATACGCAGTATTTT; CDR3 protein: CASSLTDTQYF
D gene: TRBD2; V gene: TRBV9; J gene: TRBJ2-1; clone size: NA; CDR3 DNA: TGTGCCAGCAGCGTACTAGCGGGCGCTAGCTCCTACAATGAGCAGTTCTTC; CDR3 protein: CASSVLAGASSYNEQFF
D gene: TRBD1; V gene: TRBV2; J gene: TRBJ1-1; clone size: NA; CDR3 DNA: TGTGCCAGCAGCCCGGACAGGGACACTGAAGCTTTCTTT; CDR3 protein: CASSPDRDTEAFF
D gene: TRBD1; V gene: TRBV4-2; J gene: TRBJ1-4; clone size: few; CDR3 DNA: TGTGCCAGCAGCCAACCCGACAGGGAAAGGGAAAAACTGTTTTTT; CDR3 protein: CASSQPDREREKLFF
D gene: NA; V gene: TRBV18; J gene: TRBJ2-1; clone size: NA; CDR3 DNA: TGTGCCAGCTCACCACCGGGGCCTGCCGACGATGAGCAGTTCTTC; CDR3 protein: CASSPPGPADDEQFF
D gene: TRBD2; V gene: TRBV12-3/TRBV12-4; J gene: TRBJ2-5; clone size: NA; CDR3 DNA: TGTGCCAGCAGCTTCGGCGGGAGAGAGACCCAGTACTTC; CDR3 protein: CASSFGGRETQYF
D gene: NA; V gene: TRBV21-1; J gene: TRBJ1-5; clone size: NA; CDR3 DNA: TGTGCCAGCAGCAATGTCGCCCCCAGGGACTCCCAAAATCAGCCCCAGCATTTT; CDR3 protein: CASSNVAPRDSQNQPQHF
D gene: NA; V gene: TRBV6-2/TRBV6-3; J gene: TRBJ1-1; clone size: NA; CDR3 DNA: TGTGCCAGCAGTTACAGTTCCACAGGGAAAGCTTTCTTT; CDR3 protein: CASSYSSTGKAFF
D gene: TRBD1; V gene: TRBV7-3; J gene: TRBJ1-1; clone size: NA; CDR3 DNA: TGTGCCAGCAGCTCAGGGGGAAAGAACACTGAAGCTTTCTTT; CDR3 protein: CASSSGGKNTEAFF
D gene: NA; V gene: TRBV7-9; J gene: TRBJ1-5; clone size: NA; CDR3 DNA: TGTGCCAGCAGCCCGTCGGTTCAGCCCCAGCATTTT; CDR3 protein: CASSPSVQPQHF
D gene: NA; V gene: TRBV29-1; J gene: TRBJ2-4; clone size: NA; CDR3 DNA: TGCAGCGTTGAGGCCAGACTAGCCAAAAACATTCAGTACTTC; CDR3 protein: CSVEARLAKNIQYF
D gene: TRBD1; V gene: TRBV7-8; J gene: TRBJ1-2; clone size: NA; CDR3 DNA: TGTGCCAGCAGCTCCGGGACAGGGGTTAGCTATGGCTACACCTTC; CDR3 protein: CASSSGTGVSYGYTF
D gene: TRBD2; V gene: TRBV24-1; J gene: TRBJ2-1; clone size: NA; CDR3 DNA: TGTGCCACCAGTGGGCTAGCGGGAGTTACTGAGCAGTTCTTC; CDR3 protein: CATSGLAGVTEQFF
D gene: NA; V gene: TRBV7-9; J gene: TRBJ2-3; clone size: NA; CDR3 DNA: TGTGCCAGCAGCTTGATGGAGGCCCATTTT; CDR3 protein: CASSLMEAHF
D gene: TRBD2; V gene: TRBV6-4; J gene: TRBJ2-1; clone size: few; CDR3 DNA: TGTGCCAGCAGTGTGGCCGGGACTAGCGGGGGTGATGAGCAGTTCTTC; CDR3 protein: CASSVAGTSGGDEQFF
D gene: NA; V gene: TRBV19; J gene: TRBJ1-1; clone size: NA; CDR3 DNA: TGTGCCAGTAGACCGACAGATAAGGTTGAAGCTTTCTTT; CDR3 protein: CASRPTDKVEAFF
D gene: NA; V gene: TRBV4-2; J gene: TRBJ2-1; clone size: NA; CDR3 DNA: TGTGCCAGCAGCCCCCCGGACTCACCGAGCTCCTACAATGAGCAGTTCTTC; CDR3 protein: CASSPPDSPSSYNEQFF
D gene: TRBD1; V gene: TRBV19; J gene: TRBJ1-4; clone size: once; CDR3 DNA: TGTGCCAGTAGTATAGAAGAGGCAGGGGGGACTAATGAAAAACTGTTTTTT; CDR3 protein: CASSIEEAGGTNEKLFF